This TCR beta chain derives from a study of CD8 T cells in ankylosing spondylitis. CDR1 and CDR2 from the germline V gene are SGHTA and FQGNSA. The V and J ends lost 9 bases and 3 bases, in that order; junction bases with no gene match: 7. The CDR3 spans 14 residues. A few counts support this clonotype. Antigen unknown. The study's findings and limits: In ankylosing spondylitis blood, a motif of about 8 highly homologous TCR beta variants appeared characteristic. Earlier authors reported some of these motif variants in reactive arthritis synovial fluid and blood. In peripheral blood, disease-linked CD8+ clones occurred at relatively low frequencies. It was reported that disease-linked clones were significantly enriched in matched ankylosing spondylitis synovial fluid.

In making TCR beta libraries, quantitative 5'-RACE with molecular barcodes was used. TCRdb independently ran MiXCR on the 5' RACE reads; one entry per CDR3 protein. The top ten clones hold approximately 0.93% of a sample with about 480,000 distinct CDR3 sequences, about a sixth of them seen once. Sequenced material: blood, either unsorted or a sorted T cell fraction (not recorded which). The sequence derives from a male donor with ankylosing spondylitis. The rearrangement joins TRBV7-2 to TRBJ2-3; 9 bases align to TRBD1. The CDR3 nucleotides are TGTGCCAGTGGAGCGGGGACAGGGACAGATACGCAGTATTTT. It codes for CASGAGTGTDTQYF.